This T cell receptor (beta chain) appears in the sequencing data of a study of shared clonotypes between healthy human individuals. Study at large: Plates per donor: three CD4 naive, three CD4 memory, two CD8 naive, one CD8 memory.

V lost 0 bases, J lost 3 bases, and 13 bases lay in between. The CDR3 loop spans 15 amino acids. Germline V gene lookup returns CDR1 SGHRS and CDR2 YFSETQ. Study-level results: Donor scarcity curtailed the genetic and exposure-history diversity represented herein. Clonotypes shared by all four donors outscored non-shared clonotypes in generation probability.

Profiled with immunoSEQ multiplex PCR; TCRdb holds only in-frame clones, not every one. The sample has about 580,000 clones; 98% are singletons. Positively selected for CCR7, the CD45RO-negative cells used as naive CD8 cells excluded terminally differentiated effector memory CD45RA+ cells. To note about this clone: Its antigen is as yet unknown.

Source material: naive CD8+ T cells sorted from blood. The chain is built from TRBV5-1 and TRBJ2-7, with a tentative D call TRBD1 (6 bases). The clonotype comes from a man between 25 and 39 years old in good health. The CDR3 reads CASSLVLGADYEQYF. The CDR3 DNA sequence: TGCGCCAGCAGCTTGGTACTGGGGGCGGACTACGAGCAGTACTTC.